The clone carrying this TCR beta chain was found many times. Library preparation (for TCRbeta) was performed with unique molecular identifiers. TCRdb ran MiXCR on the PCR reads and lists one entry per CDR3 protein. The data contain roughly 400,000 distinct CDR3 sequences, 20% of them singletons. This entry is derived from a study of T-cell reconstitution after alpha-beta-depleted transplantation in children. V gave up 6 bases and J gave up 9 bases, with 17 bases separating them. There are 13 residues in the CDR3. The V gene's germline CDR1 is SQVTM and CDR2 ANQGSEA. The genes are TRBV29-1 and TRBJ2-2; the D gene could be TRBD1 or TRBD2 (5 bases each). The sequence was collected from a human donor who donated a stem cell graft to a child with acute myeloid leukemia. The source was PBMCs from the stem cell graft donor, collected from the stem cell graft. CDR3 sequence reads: CSVAGTGGRELFF. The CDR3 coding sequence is TGCAGCGTAGCCGGGACGGGTGGTCGGGAGCTGTTTTTT.